This T cell receptor (beta chain) was captured in a study of cytomegalovirus exposure and HLA in healthy donors. Study at large: Findings of an earlier analysis included about 100 million unique TCR beta sequences from about 180 million T cells.

Points on this clone: Its antigen is as yet unknown.

Regarding the study as a whole: Upon later analysis, HLA-associated TCR beta chains proved more clonally expanded than other, equally common chains. In a later analysis, an Asian-associated ancestry cluster reportedly showed fewer N-insertions than the approximately 620-donor mean.

Vbeta (60) and Jbeta (13) primers were used in the PCR. The protocol was immunoSEQ multiplex PCR, while the TCRdb copy is restricted to in-frame clones and leaves out a portion. The data hold over 75,000 clones, with about three quarters observed a single time. This CDR3 region has 14 residues. Germline CDR1 reads LNHDA; CDR2 reads SQIVND (reference sequence). Trimming removed 6 bases from V and 10 bases from J; junction bases left unmatched: 7. The sample consisted of PBMCs. The chain links TRBV19 to TRBJ1-6; 9 nucleotides line up with TRBD1. The clonotype comes from a man in his 60s in good health and CMV-seropositive. Here the CDR3 DNA reads TGTGCCAGTAGCCCGACAGGGGGGGGATCACCCCTCCACTTT. The encoded protein is CASSPTGGGSPLHF.